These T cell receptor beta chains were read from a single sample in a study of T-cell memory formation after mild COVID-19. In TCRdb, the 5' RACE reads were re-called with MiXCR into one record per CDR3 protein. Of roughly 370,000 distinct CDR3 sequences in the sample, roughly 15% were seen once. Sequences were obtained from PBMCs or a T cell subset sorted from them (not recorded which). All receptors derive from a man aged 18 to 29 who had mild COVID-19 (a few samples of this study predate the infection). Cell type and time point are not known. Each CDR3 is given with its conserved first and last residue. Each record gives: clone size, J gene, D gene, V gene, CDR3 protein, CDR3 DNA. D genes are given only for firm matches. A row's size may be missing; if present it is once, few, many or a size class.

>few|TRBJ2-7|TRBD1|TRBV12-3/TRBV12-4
CASRAGTGGYEQYF
TGTGCCAGCAGGGCCGGGACAGGGGGTTACGAGCAGTACTTC
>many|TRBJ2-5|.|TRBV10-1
CASSESTPASYQETQYF
TGCGCCAGCAGTGAGTCGACTCCGGCCAGCTACCAAGAGACCCAGTACTTC
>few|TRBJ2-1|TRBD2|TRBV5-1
CASSLGGGPINEQFF
TGCGCCAGCAGCTTGGGCGGGGGGCCTATCAATGAGCAGTTCTTC
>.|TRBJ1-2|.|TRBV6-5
CASSLLSGHNYGYTF
TGTGCCAGCAGCTTACTTTCAGGGCATAACTATGGCTACACCTTC
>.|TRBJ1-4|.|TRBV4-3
CASKLGREAEKLFF
TGCGCCAGCAAACTAGGCCGGGAGGCTGAAAAACTGTTTTTT
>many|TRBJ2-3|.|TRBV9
CASSVGRSTDTQYF
TGTGCCAGCAGCGTAGGTCGGAGCACAGATACGCAGTATTTT
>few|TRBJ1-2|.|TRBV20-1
CSAYSAESYGYTF
TGCAGTGCTTACTCGGCGGAGAGCTATGGCTACACCTTC
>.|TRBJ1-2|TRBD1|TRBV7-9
CASSLGTGGFHGYTF
TGTGCCAGCAGCCTAGGGACAGGGGGATTCCATGGCTACACCTTC
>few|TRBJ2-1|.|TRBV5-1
CASSVPGNEQFF
TGCGCCAGCAGCGTTCCGGGCAATGAGCAGTTCTTC
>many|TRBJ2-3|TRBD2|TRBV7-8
CASSGGGAADTQYF
TGTGCCAGCTCCGGCGGGGGGGCCGCCGATACGCAGTATTTT
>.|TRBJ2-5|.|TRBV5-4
CASSLGGGGFAETQYF
TGTGCCAGCAGCTTGGGCGGAGGGGGCTTTGCCGAGACCCAGTACTTC
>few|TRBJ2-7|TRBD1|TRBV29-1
CSVWTGGGEQYF
TGCAGCGTGTGGACAGGGGGAGGCGAGCAGTACTTC
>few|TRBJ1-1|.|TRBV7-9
CASSLVGWGGSTEAFF
TGTGCCAGCAGCTTAGTCGGCTGGGGTGGGAGCACTGAAGCTTTCTTT
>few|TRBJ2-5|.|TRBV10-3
CAISGAQETQYF
TGTGCCATCAGTGGGGCTCAAGAGACCCAGTACTTC
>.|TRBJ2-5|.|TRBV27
CASSTRDTQETQYF
TGTGCCAGCAGTACGAGGGACACCCAAGAGACCCAGTACTTC
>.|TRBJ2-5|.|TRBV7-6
CASSSQAAGKQETQYF
TGTGCCAGCAGCTCGCAAGCGGCCGGGAAGCAAGAGACCCAGTACTTC
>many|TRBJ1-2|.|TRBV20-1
CSARPSSRAEYGYTF
TGCAGTGCTCGCCCCTCCAGTCGGGCTGAGTATGGCTACACCTTC
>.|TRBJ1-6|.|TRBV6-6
CASSYPGTESSYNSPLHF
TGTGCCAGCAGTTACCCGGGGACGGAGAGCTCCTATAATTCACCCCTCCACTTT
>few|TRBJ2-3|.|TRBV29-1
CSASYLVDTQYF
TGCAGCGCTTCCTACTTGGTTGATACGCAGTATTTT
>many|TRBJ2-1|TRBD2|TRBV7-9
CASSPGLAGFYNEQFF
TGTGCCAGCAGCCCGGGACTAGCGGGCTTCTACAATGAGCAGTTCTTC